Below, 15 T cell receptor beta chains from the same sample are listed, as sequenced in a study of T cells in localized non-small cell lung cancer. Using immunoSEQ multiplex PCR, the repertoire was profiled, and TCRdb retains in-frame clones only, with some absent. The table records 15,000 to 20,000 clones, 75% to 85% of them present only once. The specimen was peripheral blood, collected before any cancer treatment. These receptors were taken from a man between 40 and 70 years old with stage I lung adenocarcinoma.

The chain recombines TRBV11-2 with TRBJ1-6; the match to TRBD1 covers 9 bases. The CDR3 runs to 14 residues. The V gene's germline CDR1 is SGHAT and CDR2 FQNNGV. Trimming at V came to 5 bases and at J to 9 bases, leaving 5 bases not matched to a gene. CDR3 coding DNA: TGTGCCAGCAGCCGGACAGGGGAGGGTTCACCCCTCCACTTT. Residues: CASSRTGEGSPLHF. The full variable domain, its missing parts supplied by reference TRBV11-2 and TRBJ1-6, is EAGVAQSPRYKIIEKRQSVAFWCNPISGHATLYWYQQILGQGPKLLIQFQNNGVVDDSQLPKDRFSAERLKGVDSTLKIQPAKLEDSAVYLCASSRTGEGSPLHFGNGTRLTVT.

The V gene is TRBV4-1, the J gene TRBJ1-2; possible D gene TRBD1, 5 bases. The germline V and J ends were trimmed by 0 bases and 3 bases, with 11 bases remaining between them. The CDR3 has 15 residues. CDR1 is MGHRA and CDR2 is YSYEKL in the germline V gene. CDR3 bases: TGCGCCAGCAGCCAAGAGGCAGGGACTTACTATGGCTACACCTTC. This translates into CASSQEAGTYYGYTF.

CDR3 sequence: CAWSVLSSYNSPLHF. In DNA, the CDR3 is TGTGCCTGGAGTGTGTTGTCGTCCTATAATTCACCCCTCCACTTT. The chain carries TRBV30 and TRBJ1-6; no definite D call. CDR3 length equals 15 residues. Germline CDR1 is GTSNPN and CDR2 is SVGIG (reference sequence). V shed 0 bases and J shed 1 base, with 7 bases lying between them.

The gene calls are TRBV30 and TRBJ1-2; D might be TRBD1 (5 bases). V gave up 3 bases and J gave up 4 bases, with 9 bases separating them. Germline CDR1 GTSNPN, CDR2 SVGIG (reference sequence). The CDR3 runs to 12 residues. The CDR3 region has the DNA TGTGCCTGGAGCGGGGGACCCTATGGCTACACCTTC. Its protein product is CAWSGGPYGYTF.

V usage is TRBV27 and J usage is TRBJ2-7, with 14 bases lining up with TRBD2. CDR1 and CDR2 from the germline V gene are MNHEY and SMNVEV (reference sequence). The CDR3 runs to 17 residues. Trimming took 1 base from V and 4 from J; bases not matched to a gene: 6. The CDR3: CASSLYARTSGGYEQYF. The CDR3 DNA follows: TGTGCCAGCAGTTTATACGCACGGACTAGCGGGGGGTACGAGCAGTACTTC.

Only one count was recorded for this clone. The chain joins TRBV7-8 to TRBJ2-2; D might be TRBD1 (5 bases). The CDR3 runs to 17 residues. The V end was cut by 1 base, the J end by 2 bases, with 14 bases between. The germline gives CDR1 SGHVS, CDR2 FQNEAQ. CDR3: CASSLGRVGVNTGELFF. The CDR3, as DNA: TGTGCCAGCAGCTTAGGCAGGGTGGGCGTTAACACCGGGGAGCTGTTTTTT.

The V and J genes are TRBV4-1 and TRBJ1-1, with a weak D call TRBD1 (5 bases). The germline V gene has CDR1 MGHRA and CDR2 YSYEKL. There are 15 residues in the CDR3. Trimming took off 1 base at V and 0 bases at J, with 9 bases between the two ends. The CDR3 nucleotides read TGCGCCAGCAGCCAAGGGAGGGACTTGAACACTGAAGCTTTCTTT. Protein product: CASSQGRDLNTEAFF.

The gene calls are TRBV10-3 and TRBJ2-1; D call uncertain. Germline V gene lookup returns CDR1 ENHRY and CDR2 SYGVKD. Trimming stripped 0 bases from V and 7 bases from J, with 13 bases between. This CDR3 is built from 15 residues. The CDR3 sequence is CAISESTSVGNEQFF. The CDR3 bases are TGTGCCATCAGTGAGTCGACCTCCGTAGGGAATGAGCAGTTCTTC.

CDR3 in DNA: TGTGCCAGCAGTTATACCCCGTCCACCCGGACTGAAGCTTTCTTT. Translation: CASSYTPSTRTEAFF. This sequence joins TRBV6-6 and TRBJ1-1; D is unresolved. Germline loops: CDR1 MNHNY, CDR2 SVGAGI (reference sequence). V dropped 3 bases and J dropped 5 bases, with 16 bases sitting between them. There are 15 residues in the CDR3.

V is TRBV5-6 and J is TRBJ1-6; 9 bases map to TRBD1. Germline CDR1 reads SGHDT; CDR2 reads YYEEEE. The CDR3 has 15 residues. V trimming: 2 bases; J trimming: 6 bases; junction bases outside the gene matches: 3. Written as DNA, the CDR3 is TGTGCCAGCAGCTTAACAGGGGGCAGTAATTCACCCCTCCACTTT. It translates to CASSLTGGSNSPLHF.

The chain couples TRBV4-1 to TRBJ2-7, with TRBD2 matching over 10 bases. The CDR3 is made up of 16 amino acids. V lost 1 base, J lost 5 bases, and 8 bases stayed unmatched. Per germline, CDR1 MGHRA and CDR2 YSYEKL. CDR3 sequence reads: CASSQGRTSGLNEQYF. The CDR3 DNA is TGCGCCAGCAGCCAAGGTCGGACTAGCGGTCTCAACGAGCAGTACTTC.

The rearrangement uses TRBV13 and TRBJ1-1, with D perhaps matching TRBD1 (6 bases). The V and J ends lost 5 bases and 4 bases respectively, with 20 bases between them. The CDR3 is 16 amino acids. The germline CDR1 and CDR2 sequences are PRHDT and FYEKMQ (reference sequence). Here the CDR3 reads CASSQSGGGYTTEAFF. DNA for the CDR3: TGTGCCAGCAGCCAAAGCGGGGGGGGCTACACCACTGAAGCTTTCTTT.

The rearrangement links TRBV2 to TRBJ2-5; D is perhaps TRBD2 (7 bases). Germline CDR1 and CDR2: SNHLY and FYNNEI. Trimming cost V 6 bases and J 6 bases, with 17 bases left between them. This CDR3 comprises 14 residues. CDR3 nucleotide sequence: TGTGCCAGCAGAGACCCAGGGGAGGGGAAGACCCAGTACTTC. This gives the protein CASRDPGEGKTQYF.

V gene TRBV15 combines with J gene TRBJ2-1, with TRBD2 matching over 9 bases. In germline, CDR1 is LNHNV, CDR2 YYDKDF (reference sequence). The CDR3 extends over 15 amino acids. J was trimmed by 4 bases and V by 4 bases; bases with no gene match: 5. The CDR3 spells CATSTRLAGYNEQFF. The CDR3 DNA follows: TGTGCCACCAGCACTAGGCTAGCGGGATACAATGAGCAGTTCTTC.

The rearrangement uses TRBV4-2 and TRBJ2-3; D possibly corresponds to TRBD2 (7 bases). The ends were cut back, 0 bases at V and 5 bases at J, with 12 bases in the middle. The CDR3 is 15 amino acids. From germline, CDR1 is LGHNA and CDR2 YNFKEQ. CDR3 DNA sequence: TGTGCCAGCAGCCAAGACCCAGCGGGACAAGATACGCAGTATTTT. Translating gives CASSQDPAGQDTQYF.